The sequence of this T cell receptor beta chain was determined in a study of identical twins. V was trimmed by 5 bases and J by 6 bases, leaving 20 bases between them. The CDR3 is 15 amino acids. The germline V gene encodes CDR1 SGHAT and CDR2 FQNNGV. TCRdb independently ran MiXCR on the 5' RACE reads; one entry per CDR3 protein. Here the sample spans 750,000 to 950,000 distinct CDR3 sequences, around 12% being singletons. The sample was also reused in another study, on yellow fever vaccine responses in identical twins.

The genes are TRBV11-2 and TRBJ2-7; D is uncertain. The sample comprised PBMCs. This clonotype was obtained from a woman aged 18-29 years in good health. Here the CDR3 DNA reads TGTGCCAGCAGCCCACCCCCCAGTGGCCCGGGCGAGCAGTACTTC. This sequence encodes CASSPPPSGPGEQYF.